The 29 T cell receptor beta chains below were found in one sample sequenced in a study of shared clonotypes between healthy human individuals. Produced via immunoSEQ multiplex PCR; TCRdb's table is partial and in-frame only. The sample holds over 2 million clones, about 95% seen once. The sample taken for sequencing was naive CD4+ T cells sorted from blood. Specified subset: CD45RA+ positively selected. The source is a young man in good health.

This clone was counted between two and nine times. Additional DNA sequences in this sample encode the identical CDR3. The chain employs TRBV6-6 and TRBJ1-1, with a tentative D call TRBD1 (5 bases). There are 14 residues in the CDR3. Trimming left V 0 bases short and J 1 base short, with 6 bases between. The V gene's germline CDR1 is MNHNY and CDR2 SVGAGI (reference sequence). The DNA for the CDR3 is TGTGCCAGCAGTTACTCTGGGGGGAACACTGAAGCTTTCTTT. The encoded protein is CASSYSGGNTEAFF.

For this clone: The same CDR3 arises from other DNA sequences in this sample as well. The chain links TRBV28 to TRBJ1-3; possible D gene TRBD1, 6 bases. This CDR3 has 15 residues. Germline V gene data show CDR1 as MDHEN and CDR2 as SYDVKM. Trimming cost V 5 bases and J 0 bases, with 11 bases left between them. CDR3 in amino acids: CASSPGGGSGNTIYF. The CDR3 coding sequence is TGTGCCAGCAGTCCGGGAGGGGGCTCTGGAAACACCATATATTTT.

The V call is TRBV5-6, the J call TRBJ1-3; D remains unclear. CDR3 length: 16 residues. V lost 3 bases, J lost 0 bases, and 13 bases lay in between. The germline V gene encodes CDR1 SGHDT and CDR2 YYEEEE. In nucleotides, the CDR3 is TGTGCCAGCAGCTCGCTAGGACTGTTCTCTGGAAACACCATATATTTT. Protein sequence: CASSSLGLFSGNTIYF.

V gene TRBV10-3 combines with J gene TRBJ1-3; no reliable D call. There are 15 residues in the CDR3. Germline loops: CDR1 ENHRY, CDR2 SYGVKD. V was clipped by 0 bases and J by 0 bases, with 6 bases between them. The CDR3: CAISESIASGNTIYF. The CDR3 region has the DNA TGTGCCATCAGTGAGTCCATCGCCTCTGGAAACACCATATATTTT.

The gene calls are TRBV9 and TRBJ1-2, with D perhaps matching TRBD1 (5 bases). This CDR3 has 15 amino acids. V lost 1 base to trimming and J lost 0 bases, with 10 bases between them. The germline CDR1 and CDR2 sequences are SGDLS and YYNGEE. CDR3 nucleotide sequence: TGTGCCAGCAGCGTATGGGGGTCCCCTAACTATGGCTACACCTTC. It encodes CASSVWGSPNYGYTF.

This sequence joins TRBV5-1 and TRBJ2-5; 9 bases are shared with TRBD1. The germline CDR1 and CDR2 sequences are SGHRS and YFSETQ. The CDR3 is made up of 16 amino acids. V lost 2 bases to trimming and J lost 4 bases; unmatched junction nucleotides: 9. The CDR3 loop is CASSLTGGAFSETQYF. The CDR3 region has the DNA TGCGCCAGCAGCTTAACAGGGGGCGCTTTCTCAGAGACCCAGTACTTC.

The rearrangement links TRBV6-5 to TRBJ1-2; the D gene is possibly TRBD1 (6 bases). The V end was cut by 0 bases, the J end by 2 bases, with 13 bases between. Germline V gives CDR1 MNHEY, CDR2 SVGAGI. CDR3 size: 16 residues. CDR3 nucleotides: TGTGCCAGCAGTTACTCATCAGGGGCGCCCAACTATGGCTACACCTTC. It specifies CASSYSSGAPNYGYTF.

The J gene is TRBJ1-6, the V gene TRBV6-1; D perhaps matches TRBD1 (5 bases). There are 20 residues in the CDR3. Trimming shortened V by 3 bases and J by 0 bases, and 21 bases separated the two germline ends. The germline V gene encodes CDR1 MNHNS and CDR2 SASEGT. The CDR3 nucleotides read TGTGCCAGCAGTGAGCGGAGGGGCAGTGTTATAAACTCCTATAATTCACCCCTCCACTTT. Translating it yields CASSERRGSVINSYNSPLHF.

The chain carries TRBV5-1 and TRBJ1-4; 7 bases align to TRBD1. CDR1 SGHRS and CDR2 YFSETQ come from the germline V gene. The CDR3 spans 15 residues. V was clipped by 0 bases and J by 5 bases; unmatched bases: 4. CDR3 coding DNA: TGCGCCAGCAGCTTGGACGGACAGGAAAATGAAAAACTGTTTTTT. As protein: CASSLDGQENEKLFF.

With regard to this clone: The sample has other DNA sequences that encode this CDR3 too. The chain links TRBV6-5 to TRBJ1-2; 7 nucleotides align to TRBD1. The CDR3 loop spans 12 amino acids. Per germline, CDR1 MNHEY and CDR2 SVGAGI. J lost 6 bases, V lost 6 bases, and 4 bases had no gene match. The CDR3 here is CASSRGGDGYTF. In DNA, the CDR3 is TGTGCCAGCAGCCGAGGGGGCGATGGCTACACCTTC.

The chain employs TRBV30 and TRBJ2-1; 8 bases line up with TRBD2. The V gene's germline CDR1 is GTSNPN and CDR2 SVGIG (reference sequence). CDR3 size: 12 residues. J gave up 8 bases and V 4 bases, and 4 bases lay outside the gene matches. CDR3 in amino acids: CAWTGLAYEQFF. The CDR3, as DNA: TGTGCCTGGACTGGACTAGCTTATGAGCAGTTCTTC. Full variable domain (rest looked up from reference TRBV30 and TRBJ2-1): SQTIHQWPATLVQPVGSPLSLECTVEGTSNPNLYWYRQAAGRGLQLLFYSVGIGQISSEVPQNLSASRPQDRQFILSSKKLLLSDSGFYLCAWTGLAYEQFFGPGTRLTVL.

Regarding this clone: Other DNA sequences within the sample encode an identical CDR3. This chain uses TRBV5-1 with TRBJ2-7, with 8 bases aligning to TRBD1. This CDR3 comprises 15 residues. CDR1 SGHRS and CDR2 YFSETQ come from the germline V gene. V lost 4 bases, J lost 0 bases, and 6 bases stayed unmatched. CDR3: CASSTWTGSSYEQYF. In DNA, the CDR3 is TGCGCCAGCAGCACTTGGACAGGGAGCTCCTACGAGCAGTACTTC. The variable domain in full, with the rest retrieved from reference TRBV5-1 and TRBJ2-7, is KAGVTQTPRYLIKTRGQQVTLSCSPISGHRSVSWYQQTPGQGLQFLFEYFSETQRNKGNFPGRFSGRQFSNSRSEMNVSTLELGDSALYLCASSTWTGSSYEQYFGPGTRLTVT.

J is TRBJ1-5 and V is TRBV6-1, with D uncertain. Germline V gene sequence: CDR1 MNHNS, CDR2 SASEGT. Trimming removed 3 bases at V and 2 bases at J, with 11 bases between. The CDR3 has 15 amino acids. Written as DNA, the CDR3 is TGTGCCAGCAGTGATTCAGGCGGGGGCAATCAGCCCCAGCATTTT. Its protein product is CASSDSGGGNQPQHF.

Regarding this clone: Distinct nucleotide sequences in the sample also encode this CDR3. V is TRBV5-1 and J is TRBJ2-3, with 7 bases aligning to TRBD1. This CDR3 contains 14 residues. In germline, CDR1 is SGHRS, CDR2 YFSETQ. The junction had 5 bases not matched to a gene; V was cut back by 4 bases and J by 3 bases. CDR3 sequence reads: CASSPGDSTDTQYF. The CDR3 nucleotides are TGCGCCAGCAGCCCTGGGGACAGTACAGATACGCAGTATTTT.

The chain recombines TRBV5-6 with TRBJ1-2, with D uncertain. Germline CDR1 is SGHDT and CDR2 is YYEEEE. Trimming took 1 base from V and 0 from J, leaving 4 bases between them. The CDR3 extends over 13 amino acids. CDR3 nucleotides: TGTGCCAGCAGCTTGTTCCCTAACTATGGCTACACCTTC. This codes for CASSLFPNYGYTF.

This chain joins TRBV27 and TRBJ2-7, with 9 bases that match TRBD1. The CDR3 spans 18 residues. Germline CDR1 and CDR2: MNHEY and SMNVEV (reference sequence). J gave up 2 bases and V 4 bases, and 15 bases lay outside the gene matches. CDR3 nucleotides: TGTGCCAGCAGTTCCTCTATGGTAACAGGGGGCCTTACCTACGAGCAGTACTTC. Translating gives CASSSSMVTGGLTYEQYF.

The chain recombines TRBV6-5 with TRBJ2-7; the D gene could be TRBD1 or TRBD2 (6 bases each). Germline assignment: CDR1 MNHEY and CDR2 SVGAGI. The CDR3 has 12 amino acids. Trimming cost V 6 bases and J 7 bases, with 13 bases left between them. CDR3 amino acids: CASRATGGEQYF. Here the CDR3 DNA reads TGTGCCAGCAGAGCGACAGGAGGGGAGCAGTACTTC.

The rearrangement links TRBV25-1 to TRBJ2-5; D is possibly TRBD1 (6 bases). V was clipped by 3 bases and J by 4 bases, with 12 bases between them. The germline gives CDR1 MGHDK, CDR2 SYGVNS. This CDR3 is 14 amino acids long. CDR3 in DNA: TGTGCCAGCAGTGATAACAGGGCAAGAGAGACCCAGTACTTC. Encoded protein: CASSDNRARETQYF.

The V call is TRBV6-5, the J call TRBJ2-1; perhaps D is TRBD1 or TRBD2 (6 bases each). Per the germline V gene, CDR1 is MNHEY and CDR2 is SVGAGI. The CDR3 contains 13 residues. Trimming stripped 5 bases from V and 9 bases from J, with 14 bases between. CDR3 protein: CASSGRGQGEQFF. The CDR3 DNA is TGTGCCAGCAGTGGCCGGGGGCAGGGTGAGCAGTTCTTC.

The rearrangement links TRBV28 to TRBJ1-5; TRBD1 is a possible D gene (5 bases). The CDR3 is made up of 13 amino acids. The germline V gene has CDR1 MDHEN and CDR2 SYDVKM. The V end lost 5 bases, the J end lost 8 bases, and 13 bases lay between the germline ends. The CDR3 DNA sequence: TGTGCCAGCAGTACGGGGGTGAATAAGCCCCAGCATTTT. Translated: CASSTGVNKPQHF. Based on the CDR3 plus reference TRBV28 and TRBJ1-5, the full variable domain is DVKVTQSSRYLVKRTGEKVFLECVQDMDHENMFWYRQDPGLGLRLIYFSYDVKMKEKGDIPEGYSVSREKKERFSLILESASTNQTSMYLCASSTGVNKPQHFGDGTRLSIL.

The V and J genes are TRBV4-3 and TRBJ2-7, with 9 positions matching TRBD1. Unmatched junction bases numbered 4, after V lost 4 bases and J lost 3 bases. The CDR3 sequence is 14 residues long. Germline CDR1 and CDR2: LGHNA and YSLEER. For the CDR3, the DNA is TGCGCCAGCAGCCCGGGACAGGGAGACTACGAGCAGTACTTC. Its protein is CASSPGQGDYEQYF.

The V call is TRBV9, the J call TRBJ2-3, with D perhaps matching TRBD1 (6 bases). The CDR3 is 17 residues long. Germline V gene data show CDR1 as SGDLS and CDR2 as YYNGEE. V lost 2 bases to trimming and J lost 0 bases, with 16 bases between them. CDR3: CASSVTGDGSSTDTQYF. The CDR3 DNA is TGTGCCAGCAGCGTGACAGGAGATGGGTCTAGCACAGATACGCAGTATTTT. Based on the CDR3 plus reference TRBV9 and TRBJ2-3, the full variable domain is DSGVTQTPKHLITATGQRVTLRCSPRSGDLSVYWYQQSLDQGLQFLIQYYNGEERAKGNILERFSAQQFPDLHSELNLSSLELGDSALYFCASSVTGDGSSTDTQYFGPGTRLTVL.

About this clone: The sample contains more than one DNA sequence encoding this CDR3. The gene calls are TRBV11-2 and TRBJ2-7; no definite D call. With 5 bases removed from V and 4 bases from J, the gap between germline ends came to 6 bases. Germline CDR1 reads SGHAT; CDR2 reads FQNNGV. The CDR3 totals 11 residues. The CDR3 region has the DNA TGTGCCAGCAGCCCATTTTACGAGCAGTACTTC. Translation: CASSPFYEQYF.

The genes are TRBV2 and TRBJ2-5, with D hard to call. V was pared by 7 bases and J by 5 bases, with 14 bases between. The CDR3 consists of 13 residues. Germline V gene lookup returns CDR1 SNHLY and CDR2 FYNNEI. The chain's CDR3 is CASILTRQETQYF. The CDR3 DNA sequence: TGTGCCAGCATCTTGACCCGGCAGGAGACCCAGTACTTC.

The genes are TRBV19 and TRBJ2-1, with 9 bases matching TRBD1. Germline V lookup: CDR1 LNHDA, CDR2 SQIVND (reference sequence). The CDR3 runs to 15 residues. V dropped 6 bases and J dropped 5; count of bases not matched to a gene: 8. CDR3 in DNA: TGTGCCAGTAGGCCGGGACAGGGCGGCCACAATGAGCAGTTCTTC. It translates to CASRPGQGGHNEQFF.

The CDR3 spells CASSPSGTGASSLHF. In DNA form, the CDR3 reads TGTGCCAGCAGCCCCAGCGGGACAGGAGCCTCGTCCCTCCACTTT. The genes are TRBV9 and TRBJ1-6; 8 nucleotides align to TRBD1. Trimming at V came to 4 bases and at J to 14 bases, leaving 14 bases not matched to a gene. Germline CDR1 and CDR2: SGDLS and YYNGEE. The CDR3 sequence is 15 residues long.

This chain connects TRBV5-6 to TRBJ2-1; TRBD2 aligns across 8 bases. Trimming removed 3 bases from V and 3 bases from J; junction bases left unmatched: 5. Looked up from germline, CDR1 is SGHDT and CDR2 is YYEEEE. CDR3 length: 15 amino acids. The CDR3 region has the DNA TGTGCCAGCAGCTATGGTAGCGGGAACTACAATGAGCAGTTCTTC. Its protein is CASSYGSGNYNEQFF.

V gene TRBV4-1 combines with J gene TRBJ1-5; 8 bases are a match to TRBD1. After removal of 1 base from V and 7 bases from J, the junction contained 6 bases not matched to a gene. This CDR3 has 15 amino acids. The germline gives CDR1 MGHRA, CDR2 YSYEKL. DNA for the CDR3: TGCGCCAGCAGCCAAGTAGGACAGGGAGGGCAGCCCCAGCATTTT. Its protein is CASSQVGQGGQPQHF.

This clone came up once. This chain joins TRBV4-2 and TRBJ2-5; a possible D gene is TRBD1 (9 bases). The germline V gene has CDR1 LGHNA and CDR2 YNFKEQ. V lost 0 bases, J lost 5 bases, and 31 bases lay in between. CDR3 length: 21 amino acids. CDR3 residues: CASSQDMDRGYGGLARETQYF. Here the CDR3 DNA reads TGTGCCAGCAGCCAAGATATGGACAGGGGCTACGGCGGACTAGCCCGGGAGACCCAGTACTTC.